This T cell receptor beta chain originates from a study of identical twins. Germline lookup yields CDR1 SQVTM and CDR2 ANQGSEA. The germline V and J ends were trimmed by 2 bases and 4 bases, with 11 bases remaining between them. This CDR3 has 13 amino acids. With template switching, a universal primer site was added, and the cDNA carried unique molecular identifiers. MiXCR, applied by TCRdb to the 5' RACE reads, yields one record per CDR3 protein. Found here are some 330,000 distinct CDR3 sequences, 7% to 9.5% of them singletons; the top ten hold over 7%. This clonotype was counted ten times or more. The chain is built from TRBV29-1 and TRBJ2-5; TRBD2 might be the D (7 bases). The sequencing sample was made of naive T cells sorted from blood. The receptor was derived from a woman aged 50 to 65 in good health. The CDR3 DNA sequence: TGCAGCGTTGAAAAGGGGGGGAGAGAGACCCAGTACTTC. This encodes CSVEKGGRETQYF.